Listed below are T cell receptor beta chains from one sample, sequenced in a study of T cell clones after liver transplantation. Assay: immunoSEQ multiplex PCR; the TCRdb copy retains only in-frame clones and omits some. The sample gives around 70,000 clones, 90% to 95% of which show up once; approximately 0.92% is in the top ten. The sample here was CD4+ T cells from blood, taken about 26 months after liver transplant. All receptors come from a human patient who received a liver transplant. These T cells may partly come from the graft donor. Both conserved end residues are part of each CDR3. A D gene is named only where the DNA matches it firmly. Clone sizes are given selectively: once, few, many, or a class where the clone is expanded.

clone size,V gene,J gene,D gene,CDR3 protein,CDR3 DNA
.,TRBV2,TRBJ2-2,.,CASRAEAGELFF,TGTGCCAGCAGAGCGGAGGCCGGGGAGCTGTTTTTT
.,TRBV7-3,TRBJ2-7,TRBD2,CASSLGSSGTYEQYF,TGTGCCAGCAGCTTAGGTTCTAGCGGGACCTACGAGCAGTACTTC
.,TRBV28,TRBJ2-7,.,CATAPHPGSYEQYF,TGTGCCACGGCTCCCCATCCGGGTTCCTACGAGCAGTACTTC
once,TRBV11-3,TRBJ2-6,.,CASSLEGRAGANVLTF,TGTGCCAGCAGCTTAGAGGGAAGGGCTGGGGCCAACGTCCTGACTTTC
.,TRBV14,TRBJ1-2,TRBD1,CASSQAAGGQGIVYTF,TGTGCCAGCAGCCAAGCAGCAGGAGGACAGGGAATAGTCTACACCTTC
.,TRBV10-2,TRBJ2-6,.,CASSVAGPISGANVLTF,TGCGCCAGCAGTGTGGCAGGGCCAATCTCTGGGGCCAACGTCCTGACTTTC
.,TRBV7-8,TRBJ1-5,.,CASSFPNQPQHF,TGTGCCAGCAGCTTTCCCAATCAGCCCCAGCATTTT
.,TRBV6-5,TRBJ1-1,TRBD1,CASSRRTGGRTEAFF,TGTGCCAGCAGCCGTCGGACAGGGGGCCGCACTGAAGCTTTCTTT
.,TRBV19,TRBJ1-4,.,CASRTVGAGEKLFF,TGTGCCAGTAGGACCGTCGGGGCGGGTGAAAAACTGTTTTTT
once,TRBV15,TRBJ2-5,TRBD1,CATSNNRGHGETQYF,TGTGCCACCAGCAACAACAGGGGGCACGGAGAGACCCAGTACTTC
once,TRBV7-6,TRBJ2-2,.,CASSLNVATLSTGELFF,TGTGCCAGCAGCTTAAATGTCGCCACCCTGAGCACCGGGGAGCTGTTTTTT
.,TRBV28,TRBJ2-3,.,CASSGELARDTQYF,TGTGCCAGCAGTGGGGAACTAGCTAGAGATACGCAGTATTTT
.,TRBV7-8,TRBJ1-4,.,CASSLLATNEKLFF,TGTGCCAGCAGCTTGCTTGCAACTAATGAAAAACTGTTTTTT
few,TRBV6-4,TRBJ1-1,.,CASSVTGNTEAFF,TGTGCCAGCAGCGTCACAGGGAACACTGAAGCTTTCTTT
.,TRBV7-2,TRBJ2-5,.,CASSPRWDATQYF,TGTGCCAGCAGCCCAAGATGGGATGCGACCCAGTACTTC
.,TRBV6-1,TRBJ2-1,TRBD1,CASSGDRSYNEQFF,TGTGCCAGCAGCGGGGACAGAAGCTACAATGAGCAGTTCTTC
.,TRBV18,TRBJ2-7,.,CASSPLRQSNYEQYF,TGTGCCAGCTCACCATTGAGGCAGAGCAACTACGAGCAGTACTTC
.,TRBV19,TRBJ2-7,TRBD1,CASSSGTGGVVPYEQYF,TGTGCCAGTAGTTCAGGGACAGGGGGCGTAGTACCATACGAGCAGTACTTC
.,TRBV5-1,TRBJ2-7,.,CASSLAESDEQYF,TGCGCCAGCAGCTTGGCTGAGTCGGACGAGCAGTACTTC
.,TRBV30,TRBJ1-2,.,CAWSGEEDGYTF,TGTGCCTGGAGCGGAGAGGAGGATGGCTACACCTTC
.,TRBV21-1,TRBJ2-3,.,CASSEDRLPSTDTQYF,TGTGCCAGCAGCGAGGACCGTCTGCCAAGCACAGATACGCAGTATTTT
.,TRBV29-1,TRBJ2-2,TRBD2,CSVLWTRLSGELFF,TGCAGCGTTTTATGGACTAGATTGTCCGGGGAGCTGTTTTTT
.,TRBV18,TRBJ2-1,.,CASSPPSRPNNEQFF,TGTGCCAGCTCACCACCCTCAAGGCCAAACAATGAGCAGTTCTTC
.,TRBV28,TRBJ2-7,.,CASISPHTGSEQYF,TGTGCCAGCATATCCCCTCATACGGGGTCCGAGCAGTACTTC
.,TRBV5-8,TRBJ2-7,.,CASSFGTRTYEQYF,TGTGCCAGCAGCTTTGGCACCCGGACCTACGAGCAGTACTTC
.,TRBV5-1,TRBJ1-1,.,CASSQDTEAFF,TGCGCCAGCAGCCAAGACACTGAAGCTTTCTTT
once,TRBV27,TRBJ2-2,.,CASIMWNTGELFF,TGTGCCAGCATAATGTGGAACACCGGGGAGCTGTTTTTT
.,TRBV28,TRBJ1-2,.,CASVGREHYGYTF,TGTGCCAGCGTCGGGCGGGAGCACTATGGCTACACCTTC
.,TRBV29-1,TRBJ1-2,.,CSVEDFSDRIGGYTF,TGCAGCGTTGAAGACTTCTCCGACAGGATCGGCGGCTACACCTTC
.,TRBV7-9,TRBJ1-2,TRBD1,CASSLVGGGAGYGYTF,TGTGCCAGCAGCTTAGTGGGAGGGGGCGCCGGCTATGGCTACACCTTC
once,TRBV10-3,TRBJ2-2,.,CAIGDSPNTGELFF,TGTGCCATCGGAGACAGCCCGAACACCGGGGAGCTGTTTTTT
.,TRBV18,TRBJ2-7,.,CASSPQTGSYEQYF,TGTGCCAGCTCACCCCAGACCGGGTCCTACGAGCAGTACTTC
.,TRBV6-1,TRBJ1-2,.,CASSGGYGYTF,TGTGCCAGCAGTGGGGGGTATGGCTACACCTTC
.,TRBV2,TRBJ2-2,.,CASKEEGSNTGELFF,TGTGCCAGCAAAGAGGAGGGGTCGAACACCGGGGAGCTGTTTTTT
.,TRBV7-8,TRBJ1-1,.,CASSPDWDTEAFF,TGTGCCAGCAGCCCGGACTGGGACACTGAAGCTTTCTTT
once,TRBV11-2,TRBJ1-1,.,CASSLNFGTDGGHTEAFF,TGTGCCAGCAGCTTAAATTTTGGGACCGACGGCGGACACACTGAAGCTTTCTTT
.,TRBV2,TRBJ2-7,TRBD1,CASSGQGYEQYF,TGTGCCAGCAGCGGACAGGGCTACGAGCAGTACTTC
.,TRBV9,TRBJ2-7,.,CASSVNEALYEQYF,TGTGCCAGCAGCGTTAATGAAGCCCTCTACGAGCAGTACTTC
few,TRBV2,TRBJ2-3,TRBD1,CASRRSGQSYTDTQYF,TGTGCCAGCAGGCGCTCGGGACAGTCTTACACAGATACGCAGTATTTT
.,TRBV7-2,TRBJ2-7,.,CASGGSSSSYEQYF,TGTGCCAGCGGGGGATCTTCGAGCTCCTACGAGCAGTACTTC
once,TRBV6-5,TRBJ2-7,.,CASRAGRMNEQYF,TGTGCCAGCCGGGCGGGGAGGATGAACGAGCAGTACTTC
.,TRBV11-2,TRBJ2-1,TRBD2,CASSLDLAVYNEQFF,TGTGCCAGCAGCTTAGATCTAGCGGTCTACAATGAGCAGTTCTTC
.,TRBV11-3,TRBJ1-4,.,CASLIPPVGSLEEKLFF,TGTGCCAGCCTTATTCCCCCCGTAGGGAGTCTTGAGGAAAAACTGTTTTTT
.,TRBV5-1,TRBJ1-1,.,CASSLAESTEAFF,TGCGCCAGCAGCTTGGCCGAGAGCACTGAAGCTTTCTTT
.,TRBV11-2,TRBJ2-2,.,CASSFRYAGELFF,TGTGCCAGCAGCTTTCGGTACGCCGGGGAGCTGTTTTTT
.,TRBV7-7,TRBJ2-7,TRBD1,CASSARDRVHEQYF,TGTGCTAGCAGCGCACGGGACAGGGTGCACGAGCAGTACTTC
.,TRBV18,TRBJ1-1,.,CASSLTGSVNTEAFF,TGTGCCAGCTCCTTGACGGGCTCAGTGAACACTGAAGCTTTCTTT
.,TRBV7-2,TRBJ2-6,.,CASSAPPKSSGANVLTF,TGTGCCAGCAGCGCTCCCCCCAAGAGCTCTGGGGCCAACGTCCTGACTTTC
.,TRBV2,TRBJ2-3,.,CASNILGDTDTQYF,TGTGCCAGCAATATACTAGGGGACACAGATACGCAGTATTTT
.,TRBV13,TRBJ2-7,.,CASSLGSVSYEQYF,TGTGCCAGCAGCTTAGGCTCCGTCTCCTACGAGCAGTACTTC
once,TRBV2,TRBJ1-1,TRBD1,CASRGQRNTEAFF,TGTGCCAGCAGGGGACAGAGGAACACTGAAGCTTTCTTT
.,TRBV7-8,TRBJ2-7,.,CASSSQWRSLTYEQYF,TGTGCCAGCAGCTCCCAGTGGAGATCCCTGACCTACGAGCAGTACTTC
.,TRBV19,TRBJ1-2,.,CASSMSAANYGYTF,TGTGCCAGTAGTATGTCGGCAGCTAACTATGGCTACACCTTC